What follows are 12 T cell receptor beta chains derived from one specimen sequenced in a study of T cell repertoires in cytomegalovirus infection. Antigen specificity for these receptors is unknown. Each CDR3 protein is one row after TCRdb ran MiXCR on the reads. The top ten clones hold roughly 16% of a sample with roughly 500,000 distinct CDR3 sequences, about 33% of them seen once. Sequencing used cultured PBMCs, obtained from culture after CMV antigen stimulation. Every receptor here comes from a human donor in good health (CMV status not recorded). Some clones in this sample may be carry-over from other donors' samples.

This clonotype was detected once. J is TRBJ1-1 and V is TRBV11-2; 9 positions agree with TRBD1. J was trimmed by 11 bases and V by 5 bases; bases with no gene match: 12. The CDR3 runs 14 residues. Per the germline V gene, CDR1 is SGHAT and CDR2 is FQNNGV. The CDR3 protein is CASSDIGQGRVAFF. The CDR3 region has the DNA TGTGCCAGCAGCGATATAGGACAGGGGAGAGTGGCTTTCTTT.

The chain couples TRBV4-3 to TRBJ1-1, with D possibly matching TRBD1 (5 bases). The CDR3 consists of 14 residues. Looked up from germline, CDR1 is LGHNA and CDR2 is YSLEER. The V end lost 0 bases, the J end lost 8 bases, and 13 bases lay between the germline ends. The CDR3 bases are TGCGCCAGCAGCCAAGATGAGAGGGGAGCGGAAGCTTTCTTT. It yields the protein CASSQDERGAEAFF.

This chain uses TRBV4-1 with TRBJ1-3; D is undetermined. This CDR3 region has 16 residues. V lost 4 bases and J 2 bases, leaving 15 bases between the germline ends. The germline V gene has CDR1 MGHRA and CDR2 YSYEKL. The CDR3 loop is CASSLRTGIAGNTIYF. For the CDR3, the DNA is TGCGCCAGCAGCCTTCGGACGGGTATCGCTGGAAACACCATATATTTT.

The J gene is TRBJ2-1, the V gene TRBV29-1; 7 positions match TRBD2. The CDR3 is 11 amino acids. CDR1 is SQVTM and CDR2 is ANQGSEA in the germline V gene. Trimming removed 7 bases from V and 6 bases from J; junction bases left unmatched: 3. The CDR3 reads CSGASGNEQFF. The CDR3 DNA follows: TGCAGCGGGGCTAGCGGCAATGAGCAGTTCTTC.

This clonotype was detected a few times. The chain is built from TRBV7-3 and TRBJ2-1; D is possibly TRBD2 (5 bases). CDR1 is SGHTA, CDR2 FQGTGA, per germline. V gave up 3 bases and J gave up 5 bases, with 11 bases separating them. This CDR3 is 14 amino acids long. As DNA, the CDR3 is TGTGCCAGCAGCTTTCTGGTCGGGGACAATGAGCAGTTCTTC. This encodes CASSFLVGDNEQFF. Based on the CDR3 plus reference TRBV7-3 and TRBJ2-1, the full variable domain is GAGVSQTPSNKVTEKGKYVELRCDPISGHTALYWYRQSLGQGPEFLIYFQGTGAADDSGLPNDRFFAVRPEGSVSTLKIQRTERGDSAVYLCASSFLVGDNEQFFGPGTRLTVL.

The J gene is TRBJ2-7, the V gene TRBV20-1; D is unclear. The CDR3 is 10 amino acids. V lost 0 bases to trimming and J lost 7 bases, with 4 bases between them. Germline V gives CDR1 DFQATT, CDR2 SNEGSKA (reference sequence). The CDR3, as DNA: TGCAGTGCTAGAGATCATGAGCAGTACGTC. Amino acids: CSARDHEQYV.

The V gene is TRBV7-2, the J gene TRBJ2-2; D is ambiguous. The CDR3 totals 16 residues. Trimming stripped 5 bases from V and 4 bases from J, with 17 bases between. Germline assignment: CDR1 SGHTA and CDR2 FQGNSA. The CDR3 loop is CASSRTRQVPTGELFF. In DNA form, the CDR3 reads TGTGCCAGCAGCCGCACCCGTCAGGTTCCCACCGGGGAGCTGTTTTTT.

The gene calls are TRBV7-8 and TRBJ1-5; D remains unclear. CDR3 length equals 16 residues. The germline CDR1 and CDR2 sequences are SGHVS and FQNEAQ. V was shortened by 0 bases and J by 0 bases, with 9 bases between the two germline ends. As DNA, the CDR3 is TGTGCCAGCAGCTTAGCGCCTTCAGATAGCAATCAGCCCCAGCATTTT. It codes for CASSLAPSDSNQPQHF.

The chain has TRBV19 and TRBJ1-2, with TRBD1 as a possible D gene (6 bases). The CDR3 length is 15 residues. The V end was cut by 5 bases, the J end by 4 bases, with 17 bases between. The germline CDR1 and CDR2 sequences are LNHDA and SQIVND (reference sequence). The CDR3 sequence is CASSPLGGALYGYTF. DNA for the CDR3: TGTGCCAGTAGTCCCCTTGGGGGGGCCCTCTATGGCTACACCTTC.

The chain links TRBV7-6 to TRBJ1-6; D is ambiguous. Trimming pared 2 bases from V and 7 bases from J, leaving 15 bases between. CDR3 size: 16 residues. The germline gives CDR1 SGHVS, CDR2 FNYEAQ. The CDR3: CASSLNPPRGNSPLHF. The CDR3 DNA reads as TGTGCCAGCAGCTTAAATCCGCCGCGAGGCAATTCACCCCTCCACTTT.

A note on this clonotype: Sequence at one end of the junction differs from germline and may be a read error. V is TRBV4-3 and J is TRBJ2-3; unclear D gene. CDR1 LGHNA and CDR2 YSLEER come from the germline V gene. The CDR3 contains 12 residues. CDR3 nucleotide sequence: TGCACCAGCAGTTACCGCCGGGATACGCAGTATTTT. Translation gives CTSSYRRDTQYF.

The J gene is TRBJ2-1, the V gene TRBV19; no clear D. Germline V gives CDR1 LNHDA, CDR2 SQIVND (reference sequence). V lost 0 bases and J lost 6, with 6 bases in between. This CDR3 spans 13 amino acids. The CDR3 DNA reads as TGTGCCAGTAGTATAGATGAGGTCAATGAGCAGTTCTTC. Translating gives CASSIDEVNEQFF. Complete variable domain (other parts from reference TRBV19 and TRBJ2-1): DGGITQSPKYLFRKEGQNVTLSCEQNLNHDAMYWYRQDPGQGLRLIYYSQIVNDFQKGDIAEGYSVSREKKESFPLTVTSAQKNPTAFYLCASSIDEVNEQFFGPGTRLTVL.